Detailed here is one TCR beta chain. These data belong to a study of blood T cell repertoires in COVID-19. Study background: The origin of the acute and convalescent COVID-19 samples was the United States, Italy and Spain.

This CDR3 contains 18 residues. Trimming at V came to 1 base and at J to 1 base, leaving 9 bases not matched to a gene. The germline gives CDR1 SEHNR, CDR2 FQNEAQ (reference sequence). Recruits, aged roughly 18 to 95 years, lived in 20 to 30 US areas. Cohort allocation depended upon clinical history that participants reported. Per the original methods: Nucleated cell counts were estimated from reference gene primer amplification. Generated by immunoSEQ multiplex PCR, the TCRdb table keeps only in-frame clones and is missing some. The V and J calls and the clone size are those of that table, but D and trimming were determined from the DNA. The data contain roughly 160,000 clones, 75% to 90% of them singletons.

This clonotype originated in an older woman who had recovered from COVID-19. The sequenced sample consisted of PBMCs or T cells enriched from blood (not recorded which). The chain links TRBV7-9 to TRBJ2-5, with 10 positions matching TRBD2. DNA for the CDR3: TGTGCCAGCAGCTTAGTCGCCTTTAGCGGGGGGACCCAAGAGACCCAGTACTTC. As protein: CASSLVAFSGGTQETQYF.